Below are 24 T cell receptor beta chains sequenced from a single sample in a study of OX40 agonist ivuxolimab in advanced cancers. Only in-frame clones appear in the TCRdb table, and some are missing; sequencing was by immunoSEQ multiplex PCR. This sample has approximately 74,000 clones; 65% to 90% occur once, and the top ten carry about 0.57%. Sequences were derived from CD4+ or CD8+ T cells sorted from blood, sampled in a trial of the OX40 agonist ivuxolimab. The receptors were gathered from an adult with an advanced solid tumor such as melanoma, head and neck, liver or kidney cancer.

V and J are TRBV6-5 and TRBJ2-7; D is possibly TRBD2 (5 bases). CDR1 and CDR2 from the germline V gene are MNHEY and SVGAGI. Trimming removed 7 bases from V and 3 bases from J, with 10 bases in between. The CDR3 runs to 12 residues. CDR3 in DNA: TGTGCCAGCAAAACAGACTACTACGAGCAGTACTTC. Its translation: CASKTDYYEQYF.

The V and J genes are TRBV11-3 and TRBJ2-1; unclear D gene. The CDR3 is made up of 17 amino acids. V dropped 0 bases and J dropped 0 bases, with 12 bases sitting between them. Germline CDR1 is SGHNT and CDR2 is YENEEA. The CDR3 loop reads CASSLDRGKSSYNEQFF. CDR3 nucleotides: TGTGCCAGCAGCTTAGATAGAGGTAAGAGCTCCTACAATGAGCAGTTCTTC. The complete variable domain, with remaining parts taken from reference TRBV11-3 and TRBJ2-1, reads EAGVVQSPRYKIIEKKQPVAFWCNPISGHNTLYWYLQNLGQGPELLIRYENEEAVDDSQLPKDRFSAERLKGVDSTLKIQPAELGDSAVYLCASSLDRGKSSYNEQFFGPGTRLTVL.

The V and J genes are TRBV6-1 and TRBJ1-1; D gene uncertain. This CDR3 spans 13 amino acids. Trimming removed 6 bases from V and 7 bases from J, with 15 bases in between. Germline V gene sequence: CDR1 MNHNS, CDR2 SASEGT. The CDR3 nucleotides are TGTGCCAGCAGACCCGGTCTAGAGCTTGAAGCTTTCTTT. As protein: CASRPGLELEAFF.

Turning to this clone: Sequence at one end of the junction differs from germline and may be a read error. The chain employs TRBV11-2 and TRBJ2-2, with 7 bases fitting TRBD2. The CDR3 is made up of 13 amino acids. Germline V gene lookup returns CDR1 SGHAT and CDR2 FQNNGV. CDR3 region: CASSRTSPGELFF. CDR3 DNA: TGTGCCAGCAGCCGGACTAGTCCCGGTGAGCTGTTTTTT.

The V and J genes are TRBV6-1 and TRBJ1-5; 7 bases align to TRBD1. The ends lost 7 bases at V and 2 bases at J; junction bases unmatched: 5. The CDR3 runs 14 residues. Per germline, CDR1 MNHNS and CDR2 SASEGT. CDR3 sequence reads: CASTRGQGNQPQHF. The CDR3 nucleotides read TGTGCCAGCACAAGGGGGCAAGGCAATCAGCCCCAGCATTTT.

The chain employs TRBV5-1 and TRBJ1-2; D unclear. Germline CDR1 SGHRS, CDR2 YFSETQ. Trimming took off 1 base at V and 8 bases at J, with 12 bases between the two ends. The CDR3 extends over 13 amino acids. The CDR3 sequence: CASSLYQGYGYTF. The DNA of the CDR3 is TGCGCCAGCAGCTTGTATCAAGGGTACGGCTACACCTTC.

CDR3 residues: CASSRTENTEAFF. CDR3 sequence (DNA): TGTGCCAGCAGCCGGACAGAGAACACTGAAGCTTTCTTT. This chain connects TRBV7-9 to TRBJ1-1; a possible D gene is TRBD1 (6 bases). CDR3 length: 13 amino acids. Per the germline V gene, CDR1 is SEHNR and CDR2 is FQNEAQ (reference sequence). The V gene lost 5 bases and the J gene lost 1 base, with 8 bases spanning the gap.

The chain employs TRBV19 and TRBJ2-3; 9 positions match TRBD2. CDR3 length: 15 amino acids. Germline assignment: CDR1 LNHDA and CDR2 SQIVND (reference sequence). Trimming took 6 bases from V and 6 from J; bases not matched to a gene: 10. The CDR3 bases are TGTGCCAGTAGCCGAAGACTAGCGGTTGAGGATACGCAGTATTTT. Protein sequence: CASSRRLAVEDTQYF.

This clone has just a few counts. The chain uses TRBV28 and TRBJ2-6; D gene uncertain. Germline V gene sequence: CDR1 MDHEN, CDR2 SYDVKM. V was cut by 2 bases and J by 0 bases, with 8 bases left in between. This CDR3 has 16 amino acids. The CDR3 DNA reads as TGTGCCAGCAGTTTACTCTGGGGCTCTGGGGCCAACGTCCTGACTTTC. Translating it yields CASSLLWGSGANVLTF.

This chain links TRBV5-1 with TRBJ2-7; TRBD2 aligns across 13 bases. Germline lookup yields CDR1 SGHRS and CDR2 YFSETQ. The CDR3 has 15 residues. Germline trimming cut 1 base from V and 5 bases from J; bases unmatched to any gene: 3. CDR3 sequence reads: CASSLRTSGSHEQYF. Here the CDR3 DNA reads TGCGCCAGCAGCTTGAGGACTAGCGGGAGCCACGAGCAGTACTTC. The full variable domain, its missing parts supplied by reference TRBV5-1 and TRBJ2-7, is KAGVTQTPRYLIKTRGQQVTLSCSPISGHRSVSWYQQTPGQGLQFLFEYFSETQRNKGNFPGRFSGRQFSNSRSEMNVSTLELGDSALYLCASSLRTSGSHEQYFGPGTRLTVT.

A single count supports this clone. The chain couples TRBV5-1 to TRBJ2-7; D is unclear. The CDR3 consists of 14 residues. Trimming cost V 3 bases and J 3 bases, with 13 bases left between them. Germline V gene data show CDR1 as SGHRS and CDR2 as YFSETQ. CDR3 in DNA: TGCGCCAGCAGCTCGGACCTTAACTTCTACGAGCAGTACTTC. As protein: CASSSDLNFYEQYF. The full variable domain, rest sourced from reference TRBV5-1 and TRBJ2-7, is KAGVTQTPRYLIKTRGQQVTLSCSPISGHRSVSWYQQTPGQGLQFLFEYFSETQRNKGNFPGRFSGRQFSNSRSEMNVSTLELGDSALYLCASSSDLNFYEQYFGPGTRLTVT.

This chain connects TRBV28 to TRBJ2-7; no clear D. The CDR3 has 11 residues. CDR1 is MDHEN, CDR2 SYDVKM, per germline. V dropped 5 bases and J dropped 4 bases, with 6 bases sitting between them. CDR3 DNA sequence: TGTGCCAGCAGTCCCAGGTACGAGCAGTACTTC. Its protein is CASSPRYEQYF.

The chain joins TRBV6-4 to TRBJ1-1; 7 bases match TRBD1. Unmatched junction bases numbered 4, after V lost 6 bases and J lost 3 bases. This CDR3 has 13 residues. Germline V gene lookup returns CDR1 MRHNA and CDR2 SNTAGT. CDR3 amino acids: CASREDRYTEAFF. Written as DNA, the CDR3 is TGTGCCAGCAGGGAGGACAGGTACACTGAAGCTTTCTTT.

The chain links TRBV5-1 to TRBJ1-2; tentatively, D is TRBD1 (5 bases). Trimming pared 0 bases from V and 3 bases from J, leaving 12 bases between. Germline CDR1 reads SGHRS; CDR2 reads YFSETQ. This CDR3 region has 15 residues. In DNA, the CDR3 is TGCGCCAGCAGCTTGGGAATCTTGGGGGACTATGGCTACACCTTC. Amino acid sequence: CASSLGILGDYGYTF.

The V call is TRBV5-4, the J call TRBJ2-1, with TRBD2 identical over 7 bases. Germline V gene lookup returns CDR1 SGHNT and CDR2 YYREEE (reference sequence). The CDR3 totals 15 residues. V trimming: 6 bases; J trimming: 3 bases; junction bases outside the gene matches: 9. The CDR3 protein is CASTRGTSDYNEQFF. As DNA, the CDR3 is TGTGCCAGCACCCGCGGAACTAGCGACTACAATGAGCAGTTCTTC.

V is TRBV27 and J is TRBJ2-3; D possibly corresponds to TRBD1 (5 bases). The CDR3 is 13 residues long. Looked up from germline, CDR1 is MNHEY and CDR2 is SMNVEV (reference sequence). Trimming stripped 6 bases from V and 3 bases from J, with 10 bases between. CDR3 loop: CASRSQGTDTQYF. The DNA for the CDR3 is TGTGCCAGCAGAAGTCAGGGTACAGATACGCAGTATTTT.

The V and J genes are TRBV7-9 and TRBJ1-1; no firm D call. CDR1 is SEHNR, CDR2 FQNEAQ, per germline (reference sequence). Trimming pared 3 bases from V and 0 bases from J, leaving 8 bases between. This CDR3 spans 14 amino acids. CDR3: CASSFNNMNTEAFF. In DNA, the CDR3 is TGTGCCAGCAGCTTCAACAATATGAACACTGAAGCTTTCTTT.

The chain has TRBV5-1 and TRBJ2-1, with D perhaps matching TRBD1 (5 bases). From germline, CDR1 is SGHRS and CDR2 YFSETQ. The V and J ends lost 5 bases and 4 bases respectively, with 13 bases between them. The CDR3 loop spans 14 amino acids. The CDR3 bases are TGCGCCAGCAGTCCAGGGCAGGGTTACAATGAGCAGTTCTTC. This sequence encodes CASSPGQGYNEQFF.

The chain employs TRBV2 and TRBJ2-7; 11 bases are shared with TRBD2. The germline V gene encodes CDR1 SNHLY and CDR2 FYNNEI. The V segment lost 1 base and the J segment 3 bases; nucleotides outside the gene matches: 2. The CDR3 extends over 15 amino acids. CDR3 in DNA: TGTGCCAGCAGTGAAGGGCTAGCGGGGGGCTACGAGCAGTACTTC. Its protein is CASSEGLAGGYEQYF.

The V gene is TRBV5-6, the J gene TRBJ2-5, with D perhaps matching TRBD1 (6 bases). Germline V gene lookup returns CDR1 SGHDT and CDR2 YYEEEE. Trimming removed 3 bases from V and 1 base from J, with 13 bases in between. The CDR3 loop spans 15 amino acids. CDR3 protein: CASSSLTGSQETQYF. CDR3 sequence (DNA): TGTGCCAGCAGCTCCCTGACAGGCTCCCAAGAGACCCAGTACTTC.

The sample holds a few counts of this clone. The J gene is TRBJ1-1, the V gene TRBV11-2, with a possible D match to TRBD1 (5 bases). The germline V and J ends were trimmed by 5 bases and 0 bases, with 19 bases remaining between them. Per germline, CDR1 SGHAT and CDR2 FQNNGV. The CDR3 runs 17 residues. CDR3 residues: CASSPLQGAGLNTEAFF. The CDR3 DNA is TGTGCCAGCAGCCCCCTTCAGGGCGCGGGGTTGAACACTGAAGCTTTCTTT.

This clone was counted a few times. The chain's CDR3 is CASSQGGGRGRRTEAFF. As DNA, the CDR3 is TGCGCCAGCAGCCAAGGGGGGGGGCGCGGGCGGAGGACTGAAGCTTTCTTT. The J gene is TRBJ1-1, the V gene TRBV4-1; TRBD1 is a possible D gene (6 bases). The germline gives CDR1 MGHRA, CDR2 YSYEKL. Trimming shortened V by 1 base and J by 5 bases, and 20 bases separated the two germline ends. The CDR3 is made up of 17 amino acids.

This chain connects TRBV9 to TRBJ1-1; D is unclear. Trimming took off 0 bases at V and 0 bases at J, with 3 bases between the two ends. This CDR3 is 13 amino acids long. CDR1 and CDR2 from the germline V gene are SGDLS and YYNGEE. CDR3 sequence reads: CASSVGMNTEAFF. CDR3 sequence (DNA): TGTGCCAGCAGCGTAGGAATGAACACTGAAGCTTTCTTT.

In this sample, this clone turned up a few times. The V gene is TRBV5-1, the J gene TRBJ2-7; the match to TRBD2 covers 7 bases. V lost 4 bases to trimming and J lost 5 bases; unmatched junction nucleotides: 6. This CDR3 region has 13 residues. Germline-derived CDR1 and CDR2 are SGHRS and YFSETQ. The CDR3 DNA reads TGCGCCAGCAGCACCAGGGAGGGTAACGAGCAGTACTTC. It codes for CASSTREGNEQYF.